This T cell receptor (beta chain) was obtained from a study of T cell repertoires in cytomegalovirus infection. In the study overall: Both a matching HLA type and CMV infection were indicated by public TCR beta signatures. General observations from the study: Public TCR beta family frequency separated CMV-and-HLA carriers, including in an independent cohort. HLA-C-restricted CMV clonotypes gave the most frequent clonotype in two of eight donors.

TCRdb reprocessed the reads via MiXCR and lists one record per CDR3 protein. The table has some 230,000 distinct CDR3 sequences, 22% seen once. Concerning this clonotype: What it binds is unknown.

The CDR3 runs to 14 residues. V was clipped by 0 bases and J by 2 bases, with 11 bases between them. Germline V gene data show CDR1 as DFQATT and CDR2 as SNEGSKA (reference sequence). Specimen: CD8+ T cells from PBMCs. The sequence was collected from a human donor in good health (CMV status not recorded). Some clones in this sample may be carry-over from other donors' samples. The J gene is TRBJ2-7, the V gene TRBV20-1; TRBD2 might be the D (5 bases). This CDR3 is CSARDLASPYEQYF. In DNA, the CDR3 is TGCAGTGCTAGAGATCTGGCTAGCCCCTACGAGCAGTACTTC.